Below are 7 T cell receptor beta chains sequenced from a single sample in a study of vaccination effects on CD4 cells after COVID-19 (dated by TCRdb to 2022 to 2024). Their recognized antigens are unknown. In the ViraFEST assay, PBMC were stimulated with viral peptide pools, and TCR sequencing was then used to find antigen-specific CD4+ T cell clonotypes based on their expansion. After around 11 days of culture, CD4+ T cells were isolated with the EasySep CD4+ T cell isolation kit. Libraries were prepared through the immunoSEQ multiplex PCR assay. In TCRdb, the immuneACCESS table is reduced to in-frame sequences with V and J assigned. These tables do not hold every clone; where another copy was compared, an unresolved V gene accounts for under half, and the others remain unexplained. The sample has roughly 20,000 clones on record, 70% of them singletons. The top ten clones comprise approximately 15% of the sample.

Sample: CD4+ T cells from PBMCs cultured with HCoV-229E spike peptides, taken before COVID-19 vaccination. Interpreted using the paper, the cell subset or site label stands for: HCoV-229E spike overlapping peptide pool stimulation. These receptors were taken from a human donor who received a COVID-19 vaccine.

The chain combines TRBV10-2 with TRBJ2-7, with D possibly matching TRBD2 (6 bases). Per the germline V gene, CDR1 is WSHSY and CDR2 is SAAADI. Trimming cost V 4 bases and J 2 bases, with 15 bases left between them. The CDR3 has 15 residues. CDR3 bases: TGCGCCAGCAGTGCGACTAGGCCTCGTACCTACGAGCAGTACTTC. This sequence encodes CASSATRPRTYEQYF.

This clone appeared a single time. The chain uses TRBV6-5 and TRBJ2-7; 7 bases match TRBD1. Germline V gene lookup returns CDR1 MNHEY and CDR2 SVGAGI. The CDR3 totals 13 residues. V lost 8 bases to trimming and J lost 6 bases; unmatched junction nucleotides: 10. The CDR3 loop reads CASSWDRVSEQYF. In DNA form, the CDR3 reads TGTGCCAGCTCTTGGGACAGAGTAAGCGAGCAGTACTTC.

The genes are TRBV3-1 (or the pseudogene TRBV3-2) and TRBJ2-7; D ambiguous. Germline CDR1 LGHDT, CDR2 YNNKEL (reference sequence). The V and J ends lost 0 bases and 1 base respectively, with 1 base between them. This CDR3 is built from 12 residues. Here the CDR3 DNA reads TGTGCCAGCAGCCAAGAGTCCTACGAGCAGTACTTC. The encoded protein is CASSQESYEQYF.

The chain recombines TRBV19 with TRBJ2-4, with D tentatively TRBD1 or TRBD2 (7 bases each). Looked up from germline, CDR1 is LNHDA and CDR2 is SQIVND (reference sequence). V was clipped by 4 bases and J by 5 bases, with 12 bases between them. The CDR3 is 14 residues long. The CDR3 reads CASSTQGGENIQYF. CDR3 nucleotides: TGTGCCAGTAGTACCCAGGGGGGGGAAAACATTCAGTACTTC.

This chain joins TRBV4-1 and TRBJ2-3, with 11 bases lining up with TRBD2. V lost 6 bases and J lost 0; bases outside the gene matches: 5. The CDR3 is 16 residues long. In germline, CDR1 is MGHRA, CDR2 YSYEKL. CDR3 DNA: TGCGCCAGCAGTCAGGGACTAGCGGCAAGCACAGATACGCAGTATTTT. It is translated as CASSQGLAASTDTQYF.

The rearrangement uses TRBV19 and TRBJ1-6; D is undetermined. CDR3 size: 13 residues. The germline V and J ends were trimmed by 8 bases and 0 bases, with 5 bases remaining between them. Germline V gene sequence: CDR1 LNHDA, CDR2 SQIVND (reference sequence). CDR3 DNA: TGTGCCAGTGCCGACTCCTATAATTCACCCCTCCACTTT. It codes for CASADSYNSPLHF.

This chain joins TRBV12-3 or TRBV12-4 and TRBJ2-3, with 10 bases identical to TRBD2. The CDR3 runs 13 residues. J lost 5 bases, V lost 10 bases, and 6 bases had no gene match. The CDR3 spells CATIAGGVDTQYF. The CDR3 DNA sequence: TGTGCCACCATAGCGGGGGGTGTAGATACGCAGTATTTT.